The 4 T cell receptor beta chains below were found in one sample sequenced in a study of read filtering for tumor transcriptome and immune sequencing (dated by TCRdb to 2018 to 2020). Sequencing took place on an Illumina HiSeq 4000. Starting from 350 to 500 ng RNA, TCR libraries were constructed with the Immunoverse kit using molecular barcoded adaptors that cover the alpha/delta and beta/gamma chains. TCRdb trimmed the raw reads at Q25, called clones with MiXCR and kept productive beta chains. For every CDR3 protein sequence, its rows merge into one entry that carries the most common genes and DNA. Across this sample there are more than 100,000 distinct CDR3 sequences, with 13% seen only once. Of the sample, approximately 9.9% falls within the top ten clones. Sequencing was carried out using a population of CD138-negative cells sorted from bone marrow. This sample's cell subset or site label indicates: bone marrow mononuclear cells depleted of CD138+ plasma/myeloma cells by negative magnetic selection. All receptors come from a donor aged 40 or over with multiple myeloma.

This clonotype was found many times. The chain couples TRBV7-2 to TRBJ2-2; 7 bases match TRBD1. This CDR3 has 15 residues. Trimming took 5 bases from V and 2 from J; bases not matched to a gene: 5. The germline V gene has CDR1 SGHTA and CDR2 FQGNSA. In DNA, the CDR3 is TGTGCCAGCAGCCGTACAGGGGTCAACACCGGGGAGCTGTTTTTT. This encodes CASSRTGVNTGELFF.

This clonotype was seen only a few times. This could be a read error, since a much larger clone is one nucleotide away. The CDR3 loop is CSASSRVGGNQPLHF. DNA of the CDR3: TGCAGTGCTAGCTCCCGGGTAGGGGGCAATCAGCCCCTGCATTTT. The chain employs TRBV20-1 and TRBJ1-5; 7 bases align to TRBD1. The CDR3 totals 15 residues. Germline CDR1 and CDR2: DFQATT and SNEGSKA (reference sequence).

In this sample, this clonotype turned up many times. This chain uses TRBV10-3 with TRBJ2-3; weak D call: TRBD2 (6 bases). The V end was cut by 10 bases, the J end by 1 base, with 15 bases between. CDR3 length: 14 amino acids. Germline CDR1 is ENHRY and CDR2 is SYGVKD. CDR3 in amino acids: CATTWGLGTDTQYF. As DNA, the CDR3 is TGTGCCACCACGTGGGGACTGGGCACAGATACGCAGTATTTT.

This clonotype was counted many times. The rearrangement joins TRBV7-2 to TRBJ2-5; TRBD2 matches at 10 bases. V lost 5 bases to trimming and J lost 7 bases; unmatched junction nucleotides: 13. The CDR3 spans 16 residues. Germline CDR1 and CDR2: SGHTA and FQGNSA. The CDR3 spells CASSEQAPSGGRTQYF. The CDR3 DNA reads as TGTGCCAGCAGCGAGCAGGCCCCTAGCGGGGGCCGGACCCAGTACTTC.